The 26 T cell receptor beta chains listed next were all sequenced from one sample in a study of Graves' ophthalmopathy and Graves' hyperthyroidism. RNA transcripts yielded amplified TCR beta CDR3 regions. HTBI primers were employed in first-round RT-PCR, then a second-round multiplex PCR followed. TCRdb reanalysed the multiplex PCR reads using MiXCR and keeps one entry per CDR3 protein. The sample lists 600,000 to 650,000 distinct CDR3 sequences, around a fifth occurring once. Material: peripheral blood. The receptors here all came from a woman younger than 30 with stable Graves' hyperthyroidism. Some clones in this sample may be carry-over from other donors' samples.

The sample holds a few counts of this clonotype. The rearrangement joins TRBV12-3 or TRBV12-4 to TRBJ1-2; D is undetermined. This CDR3 has 13 residues. The V gene lost 0 bases and the J gene lost 5 bases, with 7 bases spanning the gap. In DNA, the CDR3 is TGTGCCAGCAGTTTAGCAGGGAAGTATGGCTACACCTTC. Amino acids: CASSLAGKYGYTF.

This clonotype came up many times. In DNA form, the CDR3 reads TGTGCTAGTGGTTTGGAATGGGAGCAGTACTTC. It encodes CASGLEWEQYF. The chain recombines TRBV12-5 with TRBJ2-7; no clear D gene. CDR1 and CDR2 (germline): LGHNT, FRNRAP. Trimming took off 1 base at V and 7 bases at J, with 5 bases between the two ends. The CDR3 is 11 amino acids.

This clonotype was detected ten times or more. The chain is built from TRBV6-1 and TRBJ1-2; D gene ambiguous. CDR3 length equals 11 residues. Germline V gene data show CDR1 as MNHNS and CDR2 as SASEGT. V lost 8 bases to trimming and J lost 8 bases, with 12 bases between them. CDR3 in amino acids: CASFSHPGYTF. CDR3 DNA: TGTGCCAGCTTCTCTCACCCAGGCTACACCTTC.

This clonotype was observed a handful of times. V usage is TRBV29-1 and J usage is TRBJ2-7; 11 nucleotides agree with TRBD1. Trimming cost V 4 bases and J 7 bases; bases outside gene matches: 9. In germline, CDR1 is SQVTM, CDR2 ANQGSEA. CDR3 size: 14 residues. CDR3 residues: CSVGGQGDAREQYF. As DNA, the CDR3 is TGCAGCGTTGGGGGACAGGGGGACGCGCGGGAGCAGTACTTC.

This clonotype was observed many times. V and J are TRBV6-5 and TRBJ1-6; D is undetermined. Per germline, CDR1 MNHEY and CDR2 SVGAGI. This CDR3 spans 14 amino acids. V shed 2 bases and J shed 5 bases, with 7 bases lying between them. This CDR3 reads CASSYGQDNSPLHF. The CDR3 region has the DNA TGTGCCAGCAGTTACGGGCAGGATAATTCACCCCTCCACTTT.

This clonotype was counted at least ten times. The chain uses TRBV5-1 and TRBJ1-2, with 7 nucleotides matching TRBD1. This CDR3 spans 18 amino acids. Unmatched junction bases numbered 16, after V lost 5 bases and J lost 0 bases. Germline lookup yields CDR1 SGHRS and CDR2 YFSETQ. CDR3 in DNA: TGCGCCAGCAGAATCCCTGGACAGGCTCGACCCTCTAACTATGGCTACACCTTC. This translates into CASRIPGQARPSNYGYTF.

As for this clonotype: A much larger clone lies a single base off, so this may be a read error. The V call is TRBV2, the J call TRBJ2-2; a possible D gene is TRBD2 (5 bases). The V and J ends lost 8 bases and 3 bases respectively, with 13 bases between them. The CDR3 has 14 residues. From germline, CDR1 is SNHLY and CDR2 FYNNEI. CDR3 in DNA: TGTGCCAGCTTGGAAAGAGGGTACACCGGGGAGCTGTTTTTT. Translating it yields CASLERGYTGELFF.

There are many counts of this clonotype. The CDR3 loop is CASSMPGRGAGTQYF. The CDR3 DNA reads TGTGCCAGTAGTATGCCCGGACGCGGCGCCGGGACCCAGTACTTC. The rearrangement links TRBV19 to TRBJ2-5; D call uncertain. Trimming left V 3 bases short and J 7 bases short, with 18 bases between. The CDR3 runs to 15 residues. CDR1 is LNHDA and CDR2 is SQIVND in the germline V gene (reference sequence).

This clonotype was recorded at least ten times. The chain uses TRBV6-1 and TRBJ2-5; the match to TRBD1 covers 8 bases. This CDR3 has 16 residues. Trimming cost V 6 bases and J 0 bases; bases outside gene matches: 9. Germline-derived CDR1 and CDR2 are MNHNS and SASEGT. The CDR3 loop reads CASSPGGSRYQETQYF. CDR3 bases: TGTGCCAGCAGCCCAGGGGGCAGCCGGTACCAAGAGACCCAGTACTTC.

This clonotype was detected many times. The chain has TRBV5-1 and TRBJ2-2; perhaps D is TRBD1 or TRBD2 (5 bases each). Looked up from germline, CDR1 is SGHRS and CDR2 is YFSETQ. The CDR3 consists of 17 residues. Trimming took off 2 bases at V and 3 bases at J, with 17 bases between the two ends. CDR3 in amino acids: CASSFMMGPLHTGELFF. The CDR3 DNA is TGCGCCAGCAGCTTTATGATGGGACCACTCCACACCGGGGAGCTGTTTTTT.

There are many counts of this clonotype. The rearrangement uses TRBV6-1 and TRBJ2-5; D remains unclear. V was clipped by 3 bases and J by 5 bases, with 10 bases between them. Germline V gives CDR1 MNHNS, CDR2 SASEGT. This CDR3 is built from 13 residues. In DNA, the CDR3 is TGTGCCAGCAGTGAGGTTCCAAGGGAGACCCAGTACTTC. As protein: CASSEVPRETQYF.

This clonotype was recorded many times. The J gene is TRBJ1-2, the V gene TRBV12-3 or TRBV12-4, with unresolved D. This CDR3 contains 13 residues. The V gene lost 3 bases and the J gene lost 4 bases, with 9 bases spanning the gap. This chain's CDR3 is CASSLRGVYGYTF. The DNA for the CDR3 is TGTGCCAGCAGTTTGCGGGGAGTCTATGGCTACACCTTC.

This clonotype has just a few counts. The chain links TRBV30 to TRBJ1-1; D unresolved. Between the trimmed V and J ends, which lost 1 base and 5 bases, there was a span of 17 bases. Germline CDR1 and CDR2: GTSNPN and SVGIG (reference sequence). This CDR3 contains 15 residues. The CDR3 loop is CAWSARPPWGTEAFF. The CDR3 DNA reads as TGTGCCTGGAGTGCCCGCCCACCCTGGGGAACTGAAGCTTTCTTT. Drawing the rest from reference TRBV30 and TRBJ1-1, the complete variable domain is SQTIHQWPATLVQPVGSPLSLECTVEGTSNPNLYWYRQAAGRGLQLLFYSVGIGQISSEVPQNLSASRPQDRQFILSSKKLLLSDSGFYLCAWSARPPWGTEAFFGQGTRLTVV.

This clonotype was observed many times. The rearrangement links TRBV15 to TRBJ1-1; possible D gene TRBD1, 5 bases. This CDR3 has 15 amino acids. Germline CDR1 LNHNV, CDR2 YYDKDF (reference sequence). V was cut by 1 base and J by 2 bases, with 11 bases left in between. The CDR3 nucleotides are TGTGCCACCAGCAGAGGGGACCTAATAAACACTGAAGCTTTCTTT. Protein sequence: CATSRGDLINTEAFF.

This clonotype came up many times. This chain uses TRBV12-3 or TRBV12-4 with TRBJ2-3, with 7 bases lining up with TRBD2. The CDR3 consists of 16 residues. V lost 6 bases and J lost 4; bases outside the gene matches: 13. In DNA form, the CDR3 reads TGTGCCAGCAGCTCCACCCCCCCGGGAGGCTCAGATACGCAGTATTTT. It specifies CASSSTPPGGSDTQYF.

The chain employs TRBV7-8 and TRBJ2-7; D is unresolved. V lost 5 bases to trimming and J lost 1 base, with 15 bases between them. The CDR3 length is 15 residues. Germline loops: CDR1 SGHVS, CDR2 FQNEAQ. The DNA for the CDR3 is TGTGCCAGCAGCCAAGGACCGATGCCGTCCTACGAGCAGTACTTC. As protein: CASSQGPMPSYEQYF.

The sample holds many counts of this clonotype. The chain recombines TRBV28 with TRBJ1-2, with 10 positions matching TRBD1. This CDR3 is built from 16 residues. The germline V gene encodes CDR1 MDHEN and CDR2 SYDVKM. Trimming at V came to 0 bases and at J to 6 bases, leaving 7 bases not matched to a gene. The DNA for the CDR3 is TGTGCCAGCAGTTTATGGGCGACAGGGGGCTCGAATGGCTACACCTTC. It is translated as CASSLWATGGSNGYTF.

This sequence joins TRBV10-3 and TRBJ1-2, with 8 bases lining up with TRBD1. This CDR3 spans 11 amino acids. J was trimmed by 6 bases and V by 6 bases; bases with no gene match: 0. CDR1 and CDR2 from the germline V gene are ENHRY and SYGVKD. CDR3 loop: CAIRGQDGYTF. The CDR3 DNA follows: TGTGCCATCAGGGGACAGGATGGCTACACCTTC.

The CDR3 is CASSTHGRPQGEQYF. The CDR3 bases are TGTGCCAGCAGCACTCATGGACGTCCACAGGGCGAGCAGTACTTC. The gene calls are TRBV6-2 or TRBV6-3 and TRBJ2-7; a weak D match, TRBD1 (6 bases). The ends were cut back, 6 bases at V and 6 bases at J, with 21 bases in the middle. The length of the CDR3 is 15 residues. The germline V gene has CDR1 MNHEY and CDR2 SVGEGT.

On this clonotype itself: A much bigger clone sits one base away, suggesting this may be a read error. The rearrangement uses TRBV29-1 and TRBJ2-7, with D tentatively TRBD1 (5 bases). The CDR3 has 11 residues. Looked up from germline, CDR1 is SQVTM and CDR2 is ANQGSEA. The CDR3 sequence: CSVKGSYEQCF. As DNA, the CDR3 is TGCAGCGTTAAGGGGTCCTACGAGCAGTGCTTC.

V usage is TRBV12-3 or TRBV12-4 and J usage is TRBJ1-1, with unresolved D. V was clipped by 5 bases and J by 2 bases, with 12 bases between them. The CDR3 is 14 amino acids. CDR3 DNA sequence: TGTGCCAGCAGTCCCTCAATTTCCAACACTGAAGCTTTCTTT. The encoded protein is CASSPSISNTEAFF.

This clonotype was counted at least ten times. This chain links TRBV9 with TRBJ1-1; 8 nucleotides align to TRBD1. Germline CDR1 SGDLS, CDR2 YYNGEE. V lost 0 bases and J lost 1; bases outside the gene matches: 5. CDR3 length: 16 residues. In nucleotides, the CDR3 is TGTGCCAGCAGCGTAGCTATGCAGGGGGCGAACACTGAAGCTTTCTTT. Its protein is CASSVAMQGANTEAFF.

This clonotype was seen ten or more times. V gene TRBV6-5 combines with J gene TRBJ1-2; 7 positions agree with TRBD1. The CDR3 runs 14 residues. Trimming at V came to 2 bases and at J to 8 bases, leaving 8 bases not matched to a gene. CDR1 and CDR2 (germline): MNHEY, SVGAGI. The DNA for the CDR3 is TGTGCCAGCAGTTACGCCCCGACAGGGTTCGGCTACACCTTC. Translated, it gives CASSYAPTGFGYTF.

The table lists this clonotype with a count of one. DNA of the CDR3: TGTGCCACCAGCCGGTCCTCTGGAAACACCATATATTTT. Amino acids: CATSRSSGNTIYF. This sequence joins TRBV15 and TRBJ1-3; D is ambiguous. V was shortened by 5 bases and J by 0 bases, with 5 bases between the two germline ends. The CDR3 covers 13 residues. In germline, CDR1 is LNHNV, CDR2 YYDKDF (reference sequence).

This clonotype occurred many times. The chain is built from TRBV20-1 and TRBJ2-6; TRBD1 or TRBD2 may be the D gene (6 bases each). Looked up from germline, CDR1 is DFQATT and CDR2 is SNEGSKA (reference sequence). This CDR3 comprises 16 residues. The ends were cut back, 0 bases at V and 2 bases at J, with 11 bases in the middle. The CDR3 nucleotides are TGCAGTGCTAGAGATGTGGGGGGCACTGGGGCCAACGTCCTGACTTTC. Translated: CSARDVGGTGANVLTF.

The sample holds a few counts of this clonotype. This chain connects TRBV30 to TRBJ1-1, with D tentatively TRBD1 (5 bases). The V gene's germline CDR1 is GTSNPN and CDR2 SVGIG (reference sequence). The CDR3 totals 11 residues. The ends were cut back, 4 bases at V and 6 bases at J, with 9 bases in the middle. The CDR3 loop is CAWNWGPEAFF. As DNA, the CDR3 is TGTGCCTGGAATTGGGGCCCTGAAGCTTTCTTT.